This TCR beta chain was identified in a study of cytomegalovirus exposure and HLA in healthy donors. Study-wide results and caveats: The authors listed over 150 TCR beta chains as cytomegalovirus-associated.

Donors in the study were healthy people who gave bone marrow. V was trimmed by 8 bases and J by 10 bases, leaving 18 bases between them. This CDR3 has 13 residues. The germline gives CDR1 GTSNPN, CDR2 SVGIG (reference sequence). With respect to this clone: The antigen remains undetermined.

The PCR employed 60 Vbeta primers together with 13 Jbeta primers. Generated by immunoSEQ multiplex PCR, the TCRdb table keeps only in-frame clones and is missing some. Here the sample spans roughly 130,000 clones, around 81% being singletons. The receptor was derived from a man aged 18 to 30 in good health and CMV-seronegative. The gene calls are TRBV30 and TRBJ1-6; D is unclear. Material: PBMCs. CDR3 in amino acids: CARAVGSGSPLHF. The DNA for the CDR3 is TGTGCCCGGGCTGTGGGATCGGGGTCACCCCTCCACTTT.